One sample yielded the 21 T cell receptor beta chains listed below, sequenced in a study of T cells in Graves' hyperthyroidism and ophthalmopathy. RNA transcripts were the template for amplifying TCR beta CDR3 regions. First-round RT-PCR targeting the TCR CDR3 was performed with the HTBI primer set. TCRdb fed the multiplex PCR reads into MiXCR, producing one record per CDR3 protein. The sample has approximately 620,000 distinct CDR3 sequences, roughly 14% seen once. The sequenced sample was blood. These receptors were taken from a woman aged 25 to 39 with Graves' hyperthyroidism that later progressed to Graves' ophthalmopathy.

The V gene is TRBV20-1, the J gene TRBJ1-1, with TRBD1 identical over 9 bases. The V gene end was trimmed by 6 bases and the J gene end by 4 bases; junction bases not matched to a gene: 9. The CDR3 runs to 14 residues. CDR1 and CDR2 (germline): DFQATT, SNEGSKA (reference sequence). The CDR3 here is CSAGGTGMSTEAFF. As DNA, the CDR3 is TGCAGTGCGGGGGGGACAGGGATGAGCACTGAAGCTTTCTTT.

CDR3 DNA: TGTGCCAGCAGCTTAGCGGTTATCTCCTACGAGCAGTACTTC. Translating gives CASSLAVISYEQYF. The rearrangement links TRBV11-2 to TRBJ2-7; D unclear. Per germline, CDR1 SGHAT and CDR2 FQNNGV. This CDR3 contains 14 residues. V was shortened by 1 base and J by 0 bases, with 7 bases between the two germline ends.

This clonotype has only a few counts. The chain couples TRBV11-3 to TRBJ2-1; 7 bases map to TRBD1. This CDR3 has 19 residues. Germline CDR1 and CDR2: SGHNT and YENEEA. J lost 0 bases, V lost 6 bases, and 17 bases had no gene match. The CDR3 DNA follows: TGTGCCAGCAGAACGACAGGGTTCGAGCGGTGGGGCTCCTACAATGAGCAGTTCTTC. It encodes CASRTTGFERWGSYNEQFF.

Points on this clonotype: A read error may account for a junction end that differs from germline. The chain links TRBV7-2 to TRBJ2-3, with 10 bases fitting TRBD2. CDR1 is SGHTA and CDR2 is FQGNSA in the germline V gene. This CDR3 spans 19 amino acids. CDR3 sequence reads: CASSFNLAGELLGADTHYF. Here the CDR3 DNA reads TGTGCCAGCAGCTTTAATCTAGCGGGAGAATTGTTGGGCGCAGATACGCACTATTTT.

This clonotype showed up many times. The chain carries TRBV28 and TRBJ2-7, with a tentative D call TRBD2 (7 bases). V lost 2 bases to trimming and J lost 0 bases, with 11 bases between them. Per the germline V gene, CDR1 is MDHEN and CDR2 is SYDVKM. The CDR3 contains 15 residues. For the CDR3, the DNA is TGTGCCAGCAGTTTAACCGGGGGGCTCTCCTACGAGCAGTACTTC. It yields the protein CASSLTGGLSYEQYF.

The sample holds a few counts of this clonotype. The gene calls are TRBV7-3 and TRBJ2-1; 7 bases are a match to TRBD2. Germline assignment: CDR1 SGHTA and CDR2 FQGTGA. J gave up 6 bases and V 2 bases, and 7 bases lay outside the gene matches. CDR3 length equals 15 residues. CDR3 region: CASSLRGTTPNEQFF. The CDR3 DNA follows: TGTGCCAGCAGCTTACGGGGGACTACCCCCAATGAGCAGTTCTTC. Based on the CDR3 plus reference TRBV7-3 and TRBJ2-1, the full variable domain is GAGVSQTPSNKVTEKGKYVELRCDPISGHTALYWYRQSLGQGPEFLIYFQGTGAADDSGLPNDRFFAVRPEGSVSTLKIQRTERGDSAVYLCASSLRGTTPNEQFFGPGTRLTVL.

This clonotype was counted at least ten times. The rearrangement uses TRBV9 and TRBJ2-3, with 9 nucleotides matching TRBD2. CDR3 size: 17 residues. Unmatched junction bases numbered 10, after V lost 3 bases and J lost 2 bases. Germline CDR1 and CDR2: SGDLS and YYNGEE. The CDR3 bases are TGTGCCAGCAGCGCGATATCTAGCGGGGCCCCCACAGATACGCAGTATTTT. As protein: CASSAISSGAPTDTQYF. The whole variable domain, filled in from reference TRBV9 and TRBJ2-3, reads DSGVTQTPKHLITATGQRVTLRCSPRSGDLSVYWYQQSLDQGLQFLIQYYNGEERAKGNILERFSAQQFPDLHSELNLSSLELGDSALYFCASSAISSGAPTDTQYFGPGTRLTVL.

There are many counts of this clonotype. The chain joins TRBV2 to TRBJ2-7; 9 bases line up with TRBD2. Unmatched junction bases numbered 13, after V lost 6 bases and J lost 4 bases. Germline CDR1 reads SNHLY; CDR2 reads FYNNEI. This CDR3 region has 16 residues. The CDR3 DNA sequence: TGTGCCAGCAGCGCTATAATTGGACTAGCGCGATACGAGCAGTACTTC. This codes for CASSAIIGLARYEQYF.

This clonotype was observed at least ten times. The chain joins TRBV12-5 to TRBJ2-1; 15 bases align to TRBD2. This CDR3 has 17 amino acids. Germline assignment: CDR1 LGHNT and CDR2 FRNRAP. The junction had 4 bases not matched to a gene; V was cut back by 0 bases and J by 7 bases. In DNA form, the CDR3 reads TGTGCTAGTGGTTTGGTCCGGACTAGCGGGAGGGGTAATGAGCAGTTCTTC. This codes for CASGLVRTSGRGNEQFF.

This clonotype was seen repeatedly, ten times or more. CDR3 sequence: CALGEGLYGYTF. CDR3 nucleotide sequence: TGTGCCTTGGGAGAAGGTCTTTATGGCTACACCTTC. The genes are TRBV30 and TRBJ1-2, with D unclear. Germline V gene data show CDR1 as GTSNPN and CDR2 as SVGIG (reference sequence). V lost 7 bases, J lost 5 bases, and 14 bases lay in between. The CDR3 has 12 amino acids.

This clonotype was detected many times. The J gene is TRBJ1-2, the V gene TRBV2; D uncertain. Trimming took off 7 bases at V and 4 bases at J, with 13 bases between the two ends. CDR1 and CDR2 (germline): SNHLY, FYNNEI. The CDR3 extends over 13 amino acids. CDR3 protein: CASTVRPFYGYTF. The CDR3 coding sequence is TGTGCCAGCACTGTAAGACCGTTCTATGGCTACACCTTC.

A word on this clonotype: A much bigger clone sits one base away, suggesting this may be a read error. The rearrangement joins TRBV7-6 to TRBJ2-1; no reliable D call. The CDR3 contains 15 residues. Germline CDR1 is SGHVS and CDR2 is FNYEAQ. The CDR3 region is CASSPLASPPHEQFF. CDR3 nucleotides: TGTGCTAGCAGCCCCTTAGCTTCGCCCCCGCATGAGCAGTTCTTC.

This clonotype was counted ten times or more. CDR3: CASSFYAMNTEAFF. The CDR3 region has the DNA TGTGCCAGCAGTTTCTACGCAATGAACACTGAAGCTTTCTTT. The chain is built from TRBV27 and TRBJ1-1; D remains ambiguous. CDR1 is MNHEY and CDR2 is SMNVEV in the germline V gene (reference sequence). V dropped 3 bases and J dropped 0 bases, with 8 bases sitting between them. This CDR3 has 14 residues.

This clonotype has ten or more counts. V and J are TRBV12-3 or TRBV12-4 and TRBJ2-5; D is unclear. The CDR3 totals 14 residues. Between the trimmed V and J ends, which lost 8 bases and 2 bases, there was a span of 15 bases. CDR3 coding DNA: TGTGCCAGCCGAAATAACGGTGTTCAAGAGACCCAGTACTTC. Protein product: CASRNNGVQETQYF.

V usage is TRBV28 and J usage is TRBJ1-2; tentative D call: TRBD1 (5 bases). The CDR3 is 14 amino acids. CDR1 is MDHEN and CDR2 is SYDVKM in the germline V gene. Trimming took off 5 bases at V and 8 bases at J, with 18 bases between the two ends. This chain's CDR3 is CASSHPVGHWGYTF. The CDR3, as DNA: TGTGCCAGCAGTCACCCGGTGGGGCACTGGGGCTACACCTTC.

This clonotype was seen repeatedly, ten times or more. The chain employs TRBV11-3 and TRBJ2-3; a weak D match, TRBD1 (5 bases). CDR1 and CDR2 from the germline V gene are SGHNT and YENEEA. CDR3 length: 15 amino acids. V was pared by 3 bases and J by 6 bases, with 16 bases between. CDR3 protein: CASSLKGRWVDTQYF. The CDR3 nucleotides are TGTGCCAGCAGCTTGAAGGGGCGCTGGGTGGATACGCAGTATTTT.

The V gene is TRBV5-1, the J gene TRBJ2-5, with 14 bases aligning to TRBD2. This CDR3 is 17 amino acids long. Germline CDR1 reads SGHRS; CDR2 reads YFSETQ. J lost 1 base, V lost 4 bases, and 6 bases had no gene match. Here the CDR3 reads CASSQGLAGDTQETQYF. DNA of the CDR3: TGCGCCAGCAGCCAGGGACTAGCGGGAGACACCCAAGAGACCCAGTACTTC.

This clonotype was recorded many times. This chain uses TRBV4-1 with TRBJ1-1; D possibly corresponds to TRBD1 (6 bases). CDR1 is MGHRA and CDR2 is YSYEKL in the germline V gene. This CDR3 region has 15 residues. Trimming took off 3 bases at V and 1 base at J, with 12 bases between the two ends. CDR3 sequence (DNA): TGCGCCAGCAGCCACCCGAGGGGACAGAACACTGAAGCTTTCTTT. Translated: CASSHPRGQNTEAFF.

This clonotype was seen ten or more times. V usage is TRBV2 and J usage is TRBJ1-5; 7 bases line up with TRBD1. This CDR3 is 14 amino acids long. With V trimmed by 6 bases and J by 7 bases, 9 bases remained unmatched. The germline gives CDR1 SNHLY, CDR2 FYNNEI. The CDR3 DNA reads TGTGCCAGCAGATATACAGGGGCAGGGCAGCCCCAGCATTTT. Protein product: CASRYTGAGQPQHF.

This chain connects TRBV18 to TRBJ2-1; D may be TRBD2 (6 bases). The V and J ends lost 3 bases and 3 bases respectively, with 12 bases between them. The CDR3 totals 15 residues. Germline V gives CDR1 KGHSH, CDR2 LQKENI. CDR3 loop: CASSPGTGDYNEQFF. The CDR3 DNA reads TGTGCCAGCTCACCGGGAACGGGAGACTACAATGAGCAGTTCTTC.

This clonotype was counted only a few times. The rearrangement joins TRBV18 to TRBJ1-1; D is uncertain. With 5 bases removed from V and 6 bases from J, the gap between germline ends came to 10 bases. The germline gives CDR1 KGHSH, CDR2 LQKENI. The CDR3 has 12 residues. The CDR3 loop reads CASSSPLPEAFF. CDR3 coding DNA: TGTGCCAGCTCATCCCCGTTGCCTGAAGCTTTCTTT.